The clone carrying this TCR beta chain has ten or more counts. This sample is drawn from a study of T cells in Graves' hyperthyroidism and ophthalmopathy. Researchers amplified the TCR beta CDR3 regions from RNA transcripts. First-round RT-PCR targeting the TCR CDR3 was performed with the HTBI primer set. TCRdb fed the multiplex PCR reads into MiXCR, producing one record per CDR3 protein. This table holds about 340,000 distinct CDR3 sequences, around a fifth found once. CDR1 SGHTA and CDR2 FQGNSA come from the germline V gene. This CDR3 region has 14 residues. Trimming cost V 3 bases and J 4 bases, with 12 bases left between them. Every diagnosis used clinical symptoms, serum thyroxine and TRAb, thyroid ultrasound and orbital computed tomography.

This sequence joins TRBV7-2 and TRBJ1-1; TRBD1 is a possible D gene (6 bases). Sequenced input: blood. The sequence was obtained from a woman aged 45 to 65 with Graves' hyperthyroidism. CDR3 nucleotides: TGTGCCAGCAGCTTTGGGGGCGGTGGCACTGAAGCTTTCTTT. Translating it yields CASSFGGGGTEAFF.